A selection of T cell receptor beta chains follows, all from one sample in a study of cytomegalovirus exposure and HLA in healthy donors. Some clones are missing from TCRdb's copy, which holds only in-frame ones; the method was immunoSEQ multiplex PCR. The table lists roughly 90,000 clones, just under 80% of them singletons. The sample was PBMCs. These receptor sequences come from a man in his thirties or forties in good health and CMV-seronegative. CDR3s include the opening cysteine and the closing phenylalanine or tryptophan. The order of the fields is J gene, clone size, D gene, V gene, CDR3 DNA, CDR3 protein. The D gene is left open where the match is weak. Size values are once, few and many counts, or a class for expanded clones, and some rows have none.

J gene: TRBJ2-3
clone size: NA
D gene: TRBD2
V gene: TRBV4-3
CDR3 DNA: TGCGCCAGCAGCCAAGGCGGAGCGGGGGGGTACGCAGATACGCAGTATTTT
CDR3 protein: CASSQGGAGGYADTQYF

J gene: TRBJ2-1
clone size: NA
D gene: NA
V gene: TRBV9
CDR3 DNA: TGTGCCAGCAGCGTAGTTAGTTCTAATGAGCAGTTCTTC
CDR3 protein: CASSVVSSNEQFF

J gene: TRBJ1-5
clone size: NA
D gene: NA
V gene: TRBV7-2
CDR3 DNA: TGTGCCAGCAGCTTATACGTGGCAGTCCAGCCCCAGCATTTT
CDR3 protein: CASSLYVAVQPQHF

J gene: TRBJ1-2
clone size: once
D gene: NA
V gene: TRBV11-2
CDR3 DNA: TGTGCCAGCACGGGCTCAGGGGATAGTAACTATGGCTACACCTTC
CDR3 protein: CASTGSGDSNYGYTF

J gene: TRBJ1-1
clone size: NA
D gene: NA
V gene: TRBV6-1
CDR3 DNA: TGTGCCAGCAGTGAATCAGGGAGGAGCACTGAAGCTTTCTTT
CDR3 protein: CASSESGRSTEAFF

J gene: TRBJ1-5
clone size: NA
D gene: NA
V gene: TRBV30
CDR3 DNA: TGTGCCTGGACAGGGGATCGCAATCAGCCCCAGCATTTT
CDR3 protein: CAWTGDRNQPQHF

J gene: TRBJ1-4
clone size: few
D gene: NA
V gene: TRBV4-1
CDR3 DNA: TGCGCCAGCAGCCAAGGGGCGAGTATCCCAACTAATGAAAAACTGTTTTTT
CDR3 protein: CASSQGASIPTNEKLFF

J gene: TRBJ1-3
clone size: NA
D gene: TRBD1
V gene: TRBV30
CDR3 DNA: TGTGCCTGGAGAACGGACAGGCACTCTGGAAACACCATATATTTT
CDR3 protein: CAWRTDRHSGNTIYF

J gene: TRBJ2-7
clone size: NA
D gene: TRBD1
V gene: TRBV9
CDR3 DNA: TGTGCCAGCAGCGCAATGACAGGGTCTCGGGGCGAGCAGTACTTC
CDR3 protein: CASSAMTGSRGEQYF

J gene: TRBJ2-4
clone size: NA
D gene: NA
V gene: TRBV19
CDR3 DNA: TGTGCCAGTAGTATAAGGGACAATCTAGCCAAAAACATTCAGTACTTC
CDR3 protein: CASSIRDNLAKNIQYF

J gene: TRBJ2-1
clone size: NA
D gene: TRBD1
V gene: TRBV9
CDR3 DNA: TGTGCCAGCAGCGCGACAGGGGATAGTTACAATGAGCAGTTCTTC
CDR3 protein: CASSATGDSYNEQFF

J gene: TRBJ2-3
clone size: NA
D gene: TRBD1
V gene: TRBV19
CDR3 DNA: TGTGCCAGTAGTATGTGTGGTTGTATACAGGGGAATTTTACAGATACGCAGTATTTT
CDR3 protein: CASSMCGCIQGNFTDTQYF

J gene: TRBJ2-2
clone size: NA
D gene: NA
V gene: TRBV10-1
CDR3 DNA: TGCGCCAGCAGTGAGTGGTCAGGGAATGCCGGGGAGCTGTTTTTT
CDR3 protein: CASSEWSGNAGELFF